Listed below are T cell receptor beta chains from one sample, sequenced in a study of blood T cells in healthy people across ages. TCRdb redid the calling of the 5' RACE reads with MiXCR, one entry per CDR3 protein. The sample has under 2,000,000 distinct CDR3 sequences; 40% to 55% are singletons. Sequencing input: blood. These receptors were collected from a woman in her 40s in good health. The CDR3 runs from the conserved cysteine through the conserved F or W. Fields, in order: V gene, J gene, clone size, D gene, CDR3 protein, CDR3 DNA. The D gene is left open where the match is weak. Part of the rows lack a size; the others show once, few, many or a class for expanded clones.

>TRBV20-1|TRBJ2-1|.|.
CSARVRGKGSYNEQFF
TGCAGTGCTAGAGTACGGGGGAAGGGCTCCTACAATGAGCAGTTCTTC
>TRBV5-1|TRBJ2-4|.|.
CASSLGPQLAKNIQYF
TGCGCCAGCAGCTTGGGGCCCCAGCTAGCCAAAAACATTCAGTACTTC
>TRBV7-9|TRBJ1-4|once|TRBD1
CASSLGDRRSEKLFF
TGTGCCAGCAGCTTAGGGGACAGGAGATCTGAAAAACTGTTTTTT
>TRBV24-1|TRBJ2-3|once|.
CATSDLSRSTDTQYF
TGTGCCACCAGTGATTTATCCAGAAGCACAGATACGCAGTATTTT
>TRBV3-1|TRBJ1-2|.|TRBD1
CASSQVSGQGDGYTF
TGTGCCAGCAGCCAAGTATCGGGACAGGGGGATGGCTACACCTTC
>TRBV5-1|TRBJ1-1|.|.
CASSLGPGLPNTEAFF
TGCGCCAGCAGCTTGGGGCCAGGACTACCGAACACTGAAGCTTTCTTT
>TRBV11-2|TRBJ2-1|few|.
CASSLGAGSEGPYNEQFF
TGTGCCAGCAGCTTAGGCGCAGGCAGCGAGGGTCCCTACAATGAGCAGTTCTTC
>TRBV4-2|TRBJ2-7|few|.
CASSQQGTYEQYF
TGTGCCAGCAGCCAGCAGGGGACCTACGAGCAGTACTTC
>TRBV20-1|TRBJ1-5|few|TRBD1
CSARPRGSGSNQPQHF
TGCAGTGCGAGACCCAGGGGGAGTGGGAGCAATCAGCCCCAGCATTTT
>TRBV7-2|TRBJ2-3|.|.
CASSLSLRGNEDTQYF
TGTGCCAGCAGCTTATCGTTACGAGGTAACGAAGATACGCAGTATTTT
>TRBV7-2|TRBJ2-3|.|TRBD2
CASSLLAGVPPNGDTQYF
TGTGCCAGCAGCCTCCTAGCGGGGGTACCACCCAATGGGGATACGCAGTATTTT
>TRBV11-2|TRBJ2-4|few|TRBD1
CASSFIGTGAKNIQYF
TGTGCCAGCAGCTTCATCGGGACAGGAGCCAAAAACATTCAGTACTTC
>TRBV2|TRBJ2-3|.|TRBD1
CASTPGGHTADTQYF
TGTGCCAGCACCCCAGGGGGACACACGGCAGATACGCAGTATTTT
>TRBV18|TRBJ2-4|few|.
CASSPQGGSKNIQYF
TGTGCCAGCTCACCCCAAGGGGGGTCCAAAAACATTCAGTACTTC